These 32 T cell receptor beta chains originate from one sample sequenced in a study of cytomegalovirus exposure and HLA in healthy donors. A multiplex PCR was run with 60 Vbeta primers and 13 Jbeta primers. Profiled with immunoSEQ multiplex PCR; TCRdb holds only in-frame clones, not every one. This repertoire shows some 190,000 clones, just under 80% found once; its top ten account for 1.5% to 2%. The sequenced material came from PBMCs. These receptors were taken from a woman aged 25 to 39 in good health and CMV-seronegative.

This sequence joins TRBV5-6 and TRBJ2-7, with TRBD2 as a possible D gene (7 bases). Trimming pared 1 base from V and 9 bases from J, leaving 17 bases between. From germline, CDR1 is SGHDT and CDR2 YYEEEE. The CDR3 sequence is 14 residues long. The DNA of the CDR3 is TGTGCCAGCAGCTTGCGGGGGGCCGTCGCGGTGCAGTACTTC. Protein: CASSLRGAVAVQYF.

This clone was found once. This chain joins TRBV27 and TRBJ1-2; possibly TRBD1 for D (5 bases). The CDR3 sequence is 14 residues long. Germline lookup yields CDR1 MNHEY and CDR2 SMNVEV (reference sequence). The ends were cut back, 3 bases at V and 4 bases at J, with 12 bases in the middle. For the CDR3, the DNA is TGTGCCAGCAGTTTGGGGGGTTTCCCCTATGGCTACACCTTC. This gives the protein CASSLGGFPYGYTF.

The chain carries TRBV5-1 and TRBJ1-1; 7 nucleotides match TRBD1. The germline gives CDR1 SGHRS, CDR2 YFSETQ. V shed 0 bases, J shed 3 bases, and the junction held 5 bases outside the gene matches. The CDR3 sequence is 15 residues long. The CDR3 DNA sequence: TGCGCCAGCAGCTTGGGAGGGGGCGGGGACACTGAAGCTTTCTTT. As protein: CASSLGGGGDTEAFF.

This clone has more than one count but fewer than ten. This chain joins TRBV30 and TRBJ1-2; maybe TRBD1 (6 bases). V was trimmed by 3 bases and J by 4 bases, leaving 15 bases between them. The germline CDR1 and CDR2 sequences are GTSNPN and SVGIG (reference sequence). The CDR3 loop spans 14 amino acids. The CDR3: CAWRGGGFGYGYTF. CDR3 DNA: TGTGCCTGGAGGGGAGGGGGTTTTGGCTATGGCTACACCTTC.

The J gene is TRBJ1-2, the V gene TRBV15; no clear D gene. This CDR3 contains 15 residues. V was cut by 0 bases and J by 1 base, with 9 bases left in between. Per germline, CDR1 LNHNV and CDR2 YYDKDF (reference sequence). CDR3: CATSRDIEINYGYTF. The CDR3 nucleotides are TGTGCCACCAGCAGAGATATAGAGATTAACTATGGCTACACCTTC.

The chain uses TRBV19 and TRBJ1-1; 7 bases line up with TRBD1. V dropped 7 bases and J dropped 3; count of bases not matched to a gene: 5. Germline V gene sequence: CDR1 LNHDA, CDR2 SQIVND (reference sequence). The CDR3 has 13 residues. The DNA for the CDR3 is TGTGCCAGTATGAACAGGGGTCACACTGAAGCTTTCTTT. Its protein is CASMNRGHTEAFF.

The rearrangement uses TRBV7-8 and TRBJ1-2; D is ambiguous. V was clipped by 2 bases and J by 5 bases, with 12 bases between them. Germline-derived CDR1 and CDR2 are SGHVS and FQNEAQ. This CDR3 contains 14 residues. CDR3 amino acids: CASSLYRQAYGYTF. The DNA for the CDR3 is TGTGCCAGCAGCTTATATCGGCAGGCTTATGGCTACACCTTC.

The chain employs TRBV6-6 and TRBJ2-2, with D hard to call. Germline CDR1 and CDR2: MNHNY and SVGAGI (reference sequence). The CDR3 extends over 14 amino acids. V was trimmed by 5 bases and J by 4 bases, leaving 11 bases between them. This CDR3 reads CASSHLPGTGELFF. CDR3 sequence (DNA): TGTGCCAGCAGTCACCTCCCGGGCACCGGGGAGCTGTTTTTT.

J is TRBJ1-4 and V is TRBV19, with 10 bases identical to TRBD1. The germline gives CDR1 LNHDA, CDR2 SQIVND (reference sequence). Trimming removed 7 bases from V and 7 bases from J; junction bases left unmatched: 6. This CDR3 has 14 amino acids. This CDR3 is CASTEDRGFEKLFF. CDR3 sequence (DNA): TGTGCCAGTACCGAGGACAGGGGGTTTGAAAAACTGTTTTTT.

The V gene is TRBV6-1, the J gene TRBJ1-5; D is possibly TRBD1 (5 bases). Trimming took off 5 bases at V and 5 bases at J, with 16 bases between the two ends. Germline CDR1 reads MNHNS; CDR2 reads SASEGT. The CDR3 consists of 15 residues. As DNA, the CDR3 is TGTGCCAGCAGTACCACGACAGACGGACATCAGCCCCAGCATTTT. It is translated as CASSTTTDGHQPQHF.

The V gene is TRBV18, the J gene TRBJ2-2; 8 positions match TRBD1. This CDR3 region has 16 residues. CDR1 and CDR2 from the germline V gene are KGHSH and LQKENI. V dropped 3 bases and J dropped 5; count of bases not matched to a gene: 8. CDR3 residues: CASSPAEQGVTGELFF. Here the CDR3 DNA reads TGTGCCAGCTCACCGGCGGAACAGGGGGTTACCGGGGAGCTGTTTTTT. The full variable domain, completed using reference TRBV18 and TRBJ2-2, is NAGVMQNPRHLVRRRGQEARLRCSPMKGHSHVYWYRQLPEEGLKFMVYLQKENIIDESGMPKERFSAEFPKEGPSILRIQQVVRGDSAAYFCASSPAEQGVTGELFFGEGSRLTVL.

The rearrangement joins TRBV7-7 to TRBJ2-7; the match to TRBD1 covers 7 bases. Germline lookup yields CDR1 SSHAT and CDR2 FNYEAQ (reference sequence). There are 14 residues in the CDR3. The J segment lost 3 bases and the V segment lost 2 bases, leaving 4 bases of the junction unmatched. CDR3 coding DNA: TGTGCCAGCAGCTTAATGACAGGGAACTACGAGCAGTACTTC. Amino acids: CASSLMTGNYEQYF.

The V and J genes are TRBV19 and TRBJ2-7; a weak D match, TRBD1 (5 bases). Germline V gene data show CDR1 as LNHDA and CDR2 as SQIVND (reference sequence). With 3 bases removed from V and 3 bases from J, the gap between germline ends came to 9 bases. The CDR3 contains 13 residues. The CDR3 region is CASSMGQVYEQYF. The CDR3 nucleotides are TGTGCCAGTAGTATGGGGCAGGTCTACGAGCAGTACTTC.

This clone occurred once. This sequence joins TRBV5-6 and TRBJ2-1; a possible D gene is TRBD2 (7 bases). CDR3 size: 15 residues. Germline CDR1 is SGHDT and CDR2 is YYEEEE. V shed 1 base and J shed 7 bases, with 15 bases lying between them. CDR3 sequence reads: CASSLTGGPGNEQFF. DNA of the CDR3: TGTGCCAGCAGCTTGACCGGGGGGCCGGGGAATGAGCAGTTCTTC.

The chain links TRBV11-2 to TRBJ1-6, with D maybe TRBD1 (5 bases). Between the trimmed V and J ends, which lost 3 bases and 9 bases, there was a span of 18 bases. In germline, CDR1 is SGHAT, CDR2 FQNNGV. The CDR3 sequence is 16 residues long. The CDR3 loop reads CASSFRYRQGGSPLHF. CDR3 nucleotide sequence: TGTGCCAGCAGCTTTCGTTATCGGCAGGGCGGTTCACCCCTCCACTTT.

This chain connects TRBV7-8 to TRBJ1-1, with 8 bases fitting TRBD1. Germline CDR1 and CDR2: SGHVS and FQNEAQ. The V segment lost 1 base and the J segment 12 bases; nucleotides outside the gene matches: 13. The CDR3 has 15 residues. The chain's CDR3 is CASSLGRIDRGPPFF. The CDR3 region has the DNA TGTGCCAGCAGCTTAGGCCGCATCGACAGGGGTCCCCCTTTCTTT.

The chain joins TRBV18 to TRBJ2-7; 7 bases map to TRBD2. The ends lost 4 bases at V and 1 base at J; junction bases unmatched: 7. The CDR3 runs to 15 residues. The V gene's germline CDR1 is KGHSH and CDR2 LQKENI. The DNA of the CDR3 is TGTGCCAGCTCACTATCGGGGGGAATGTCCTACGAGCAGTACTTC. Protein: CASSLSGGMSYEQYF.

The chain employs TRBV4-2 and TRBJ1-4, with D unresolved. Trimming took off 1 base at V and 0 bases at J, with 15 bases between the two ends. The CDR3 consists of 18 residues. CDR1 LGHNA and CDR2 YNFKEQ come from the germline V gene. The CDR3 loop is CASSQVVGVGATNEKLFF. CDR3 sequence (DNA): TGTGCCAGCAGCCAAGTAGTAGGTGTCGGGGCAACTAATGAAAAACTGTTTTTT.

The chain links TRBV19 to TRBJ1-1, with TRBD1 matching 7 bases. This CDR3 is built from 15 residues. CDR1 is LNHDA and CDR2 is SQIVND in the germline V gene (reference sequence). With 4 bases clipped from V and 1 base from J, the junction kept 6 bases outside the gene matches. The CDR3 loop is CASSTLDRWNTEAFF. Here the CDR3 DNA reads TGTGCCAGTAGTACCTTGGACAGGTGGAACACTGAAGCTTTCTTT.

The chain links TRBV19 to TRBJ1-4, with D possibly TRBD1 on 5 matching bases. CDR1 and CDR2 (germline): LNHDA, SQIVND (reference sequence). The germline V and J ends were trimmed by 8 bases and 0 bases, with 16 bases remaining between them. This CDR3 spans 16 amino acids. DNA of the CDR3: TGTGCCAGTCAAGGGCCAACAGGTTCAACTAATGAAAAACTGTTTTTT. Protein: CASQGPTGSTNEKLFF.

This clone was seen more than once but under ten times. The chain links TRBV14 to TRBJ2-3, with 7 bases aligning to TRBD2. Germline-derived CDR1 and CDR2 are SGHDN and FVKESK. This CDR3 has 19 residues. V trimming: 2 bases; J trimming: 1 base; junction bases outside the gene matches: 15. The CDR3 protein is CASSQHFASGVTRTDTQYF. The CDR3 DNA reads TGTGCCAGCAGCCAACATTTCGCCAGCGGGGTAACCCGCACAGATACGCAGTATTTT.

The chain uses TRBV15 and TRBJ1-2; a weak D match, TRBD1 (6 bases). CDR1 and CDR2 (germline): LNHNV, YYDKDF (reference sequence). This CDR3 region has 15 residues. V gave up 0 bases and J gave up 6 bases, with 14 bases separating them. The CDR3 sequence: CATSRDAGARDGYTF. The DNA for the CDR3 is TGTGCCACCAGCAGAGATGCGGGGGCGCGGGATGGCTACACCTTC.

This chain links TRBV9 with TRBJ1-4; a possible D gene is TRBD1 (5 bases). V was cut by 0 bases and J by 0 bases, with 12 bases left in between. The CDR3 has 17 amino acids. The germline V gene has CDR1 SGDLS and CDR2 YYNGEE. The CDR3 DNA follows: TGTGCCAGCAGCGTAGGGGCAGGGAACCCAACTAATGAAAAACTGTTTTTT. Protein product: CASSVGAGNPTNEKLFF.

This chain connects TRBV25-1 to TRBJ2-7; D may be TRBD1 (6 bases). V was shortened by 1 base and J by 2 bases, with 9 bases between the two germline ends. The CDR3 consists of 14 residues. Germline CDR1 MGHDK, CDR2 SYGVNS. The CDR3 nucleotides read TGTGCCAGCAGTGAATTTGACAGGCCCTACGAGCAGTACTTC. The encoded protein is CASSEFDRPYEQYF.

This clone was counted only a few times. J is TRBJ2-2 and V is TRBV7-9; D not resolved. V shed 5 bases and J shed 5 bases, with 6 bases lying between them. The germline gives CDR1 SEHNR, CDR2 FQNEAQ (reference sequence). The CDR3 length is 12 residues. The chain's CDR3 is CASSGPTGELFF. The CDR3 DNA sequence: TGTGCCAGCAGCGGGCCGACCGGGGAGCTGTTTTTT.

V usage is TRBV29-1 and J usage is TRBJ2-3; D is unresolved. Germline V gene sequence: CDR1 SQVTM, CDR2 ANQGSEA. This CDR3 comprises 11 residues. V lost 4 bases, J lost 2 bases, and 4 bases lay in between. The CDR3 DNA reads as TGCAGCGTTGGGCTCACAGATACGCAGTATTTT. Translation gives CSVGLTDTQYF.

The CDR3 is CASSQDLPGPQHF. The CDR3 region has the DNA TGCGCCAGCAGCCAAGATCTCCCGGGGCCCCAGCATTTT. The chain employs TRBV4-3 and TRBJ1-5, with D hard to call. Germline-derived CDR1 and CDR2 are LGHNA and YSLEER. Trimming pared 0 bases from V and 9 bases from J, leaving 9 bases between. The CDR3 contains 13 residues.

The V and J genes are TRBV30 and TRBJ1-4; D is undetermined. Per germline, CDR1 GTSNPN and CDR2 SVGIG (reference sequence). Trimming removed 2 bases from V and 7 bases from J, with 17 bases in between. The CDR3 sequence is 15 residues long. CDR3 bases: TGTGCCTGGAGTCCTAGTATATCCGGCCCTGAAAAACTGTTTTTT. It specifies CAWSPSISGPEKLFF.

The chain recombines TRBV5-6 with TRBJ1-2; weak D call: TRBD1 (5 bases). Trimming cost V 0 bases and J 3 bases, with 12 bases left between them. Germline V gene lookup returns CDR1 SGHDT and CDR2 YYEEEE. The CDR3 consists of 15 residues. CDR3 nucleotide sequence: TGTGCCAGCAGCTTGGGCCAGGGAGGGCACTATGGCTACACCTTC. Encoded protein: CASSLGQGGHYGYTF.

This chain connects TRBV10-3 to TRBJ2-7; D unclear. CDR3 length: 13 amino acids. V was clipped by 0 bases and J by 7 bases, with 10 bases between them. Germline assignment: CDR1 ENHRY and CDR2 SYGVKD. Here the CDR3 reads CAISESNSREQYF. For the CDR3, the DNA is TGTGCCATCAGTGAGTCAAACTCTCGGGAGCAGTACTTC.

V gene TRBV6-6 combines with J gene TRBJ2-2; D perhaps matches TRBD2 (5 bases). Germline-derived CDR1 and CDR2 are MNHNY and SVGAGI (reference sequence). V gave up 7 bases and J gave up 8 bases, with 14 bases separating them. The CDR3 length is 13 residues. The CDR3: CASKRAVEGELFF. In DNA form, the CDR3 reads TGTGCCAGCAAAAGAGCGGTCGAGGGGGAGCTGTTTTTT.

Concerning this clone itself: Other DNA variants within this sample encode the same CDR3. The chain recombines TRBV30 with TRBJ2-1, with 7 bases fitting TRBD1. CDR3 length: 11 residues. Germline loops: CDR1 GTSNPN, CDR2 SVGIG (reference sequence). Trimming at V came to 4 bases and at J to 6 bases, leaving 0 bases not matched to a gene. Here the CDR3 reads CAWTGGNEQFF. In DNA, the CDR3 is TGTGCCTGGACAGGGGGCAATGAGCAGTTCTTC.